The rows below give T cell receptor beta chains drawn from one sample of a study of cytomegalovirus exposure and HLA in healthy donors. Assay: immunoSEQ multiplex PCR; the TCRdb copy retains only in-frame clones and omits some. Here the sample spans 150,000 to 200,000 clones, 60% to 80% being singletons. Sequencing was carried out using PBMCs. The receptors here all came from a man aged 40-49 years in good health and CMV-seropositive. Each CDR3 is given with its conserved first and last residue. Each record gives: clone size, J gene, D gene, V gene, CDR3 DNA, CDR3 protein. The D gene is left open where the match is weak. Size is omitted from some rows. Given values are once, few, many or a class for expanded clones.

few	TRBJ2-7	.	TRBV18	TGTGCCAGCTCACCATATTCTAGAGATTACGAGCAGTACTTC	CASSPYSRDYEQYF
.	TRBJ2-3	.	TRBV29-1	TGCAGCGTTGGCCCCCCTGAGGATACGCAGTATTTT	CSVGPPEDTQYF
.	TRBJ2-7	TRBD2	TRBV6-5	TGTGCCAGCAGTTACTCGAGTGGCGGGAGCAGAGAGCAGTACTTC	CASSYSSGGSREQYF
.	TRBJ1-1	.	TRBV5-4	TGTGCCAGCAGCACAGGGATGAACACTGAAGCTTTCTTT	CASSTGMNTEAFF
.	TRBJ1-2	TRBD1	TRBV7-9	TGTTCCAGCAGCAAGGGGACAGCGGCAGGGTATGGCTACACCTTC	CSSSKGTAAGYGYTF
.	TRBJ2-5	.	TRBV10-3	TGTGCCATCAGTGAGTCGGAGTGGCAAGAGACCCAGTACTTC	CAISESEWQETQYF
.	TRBJ2-1	.	TRBV20-1	TGCAGTGCTAGATTCGGTGAGCAGTTCTTC	CSARFGEQFF
few	TRBJ1-5	.	TRBV28	TGTGCCAGCAGCCCCTACCCACAGGGCATCTTTAATCAGCCCCAGCATTTT	CASSPYPQGIFNQPQHF
.	TRBJ1-5	.	TRBV27	TGTGCCAGCAGATTGAAAGGGAGTCAGCCCCAGCATTTT	CASRLKGSQPQHF
.	TRBJ1-2	TRBD1	TRBV18	TGTGCCAGCTCACCCGAGACAGGGGCATATGGCTACACCTTC	CASSPETGAYGYTF
.	TRBJ1-1	TRBD1	TRBV28	TGTGCCAGCAAGGGACAGGCCCTCATGAACACTGAAGCTTTCTTT	CASKGQALMNTEAFF
once	TRBJ2-3	.	TRBV7-9	TGTGCCAGCAGCTTAGAAGGGGCACAAAGCACAGATACGCAGTATTTT	CASSLEGAQSTDTQYF
.	TRBJ1-5	.	TRBV10-3	TGTGCCATCAAAGGGGGGGCGGGCGGTCAGCCCCAGCATTTT	CAIKGGAGGQPQHF
.	TRBJ2-1	TRBD2	TRBV11-2	TGTGCCAGCAGCTTAGTCTGGTCTAGCGGGCACAATGAGCAGTTCTTC	CASSLVWSSGHNEQFF
.	TRBJ1-1	TRBD1	TRBV29-1	TGCAGCGTTGTAACAGGGGGCTTGGAAGCTTTCTTT	CSVVTGGLEAFF
once	TRBJ2-1	TRBD2	TRBV6-1	TGTGCCAGCCGAACTAGCGGGAGAACTGAGCAGTTCTTC	CASRTSGRTEQFF